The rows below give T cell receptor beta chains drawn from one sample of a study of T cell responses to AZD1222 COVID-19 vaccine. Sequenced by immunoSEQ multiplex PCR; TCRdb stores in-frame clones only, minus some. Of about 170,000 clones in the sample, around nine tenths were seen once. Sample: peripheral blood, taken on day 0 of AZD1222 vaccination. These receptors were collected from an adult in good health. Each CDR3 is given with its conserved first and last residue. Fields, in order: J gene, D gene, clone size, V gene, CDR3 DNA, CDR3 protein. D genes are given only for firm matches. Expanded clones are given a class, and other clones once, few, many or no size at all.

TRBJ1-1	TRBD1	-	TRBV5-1	TGCGCCAGCAGCGGTAGGACAGGGGGGACTGAAGCTTTCTTT	CASSGRTGGTEAFF
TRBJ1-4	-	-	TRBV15	TGTGCCACCAGCAGAGATACAGGGAATGAAAAACTGTTTTTT	CATSRDTGNEKLFF
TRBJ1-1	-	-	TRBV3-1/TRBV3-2	TGTGCCAGCAGCTTTATAAACACTGAAGCTTTCTTT	CASSFINTEAFF
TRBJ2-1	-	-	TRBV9	TGTGCCAGCAGCGTACCGGACAGTCCCAATGAGCAGTTCTTC	CASSVPDSPNEQFF
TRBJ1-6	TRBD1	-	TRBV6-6	TGTGCCAGCTTAGACAGGGGGAATTCACCCCTCCACTTT	CASLDRGNSPLHF
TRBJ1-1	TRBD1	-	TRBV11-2	TGTGCCAGCAGCAGCCAGGGGGGGGTAGGTGAAGCTTTCTTT	CASSSQGGVGEAFF
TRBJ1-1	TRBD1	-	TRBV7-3	TGTGCCAGCAGCTGGACAGGGAGCACTGAAGCTTTCTTT	CASSWTGSTEAFF
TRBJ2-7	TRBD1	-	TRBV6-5	TGTGCCAGCAGTTACGACAGGGGGCAGGGGGAGCAGTACTTC	CASSYDRGQGEQYF
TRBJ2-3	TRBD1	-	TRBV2	TGTGCCAGCAGTCCGGACAGGGGCACAGATACGCAGTATTTT	CASSPDRGTDTQYF
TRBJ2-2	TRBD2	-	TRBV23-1	TGCGCCAGCAGTCGTTCGCGGGAGGAGAACACCGGGGAGCTGTTTTTT	CASSRSREENTGELFF
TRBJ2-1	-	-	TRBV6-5	TGTGCCAGCAGTCCGGACTGGTCCTACAATGAGCAGTTCTTC	CASSPDWSYNEQFF
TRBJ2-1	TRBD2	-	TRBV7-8	TGTGCCACCCCGATGACTAGCGGGATTAGTGCGGGTGAGCAGTTCTTC	CATPMTSGISAGEQFF
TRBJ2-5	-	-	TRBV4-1	TGCGCCAGCAGCCAAGCCAGAGGTGTTGAGACCCAGTACTTC	CASSQARGVETQYF
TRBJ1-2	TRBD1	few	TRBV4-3	TGCGCCAGCAGCCAAGTTCCACCTCGGACAGGGGAGGACTATGGCTACACCTTC	CASSQVPPRTGEDYGYTF
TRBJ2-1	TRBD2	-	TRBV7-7	TGTGCTAGCAGCGCGGGACTAGCGGGAGGGAATGAGCAGTTCTTC	CASSAGLAGGNEQFF
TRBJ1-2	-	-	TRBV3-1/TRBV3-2	TGTGCCAGCAGACACGACAGTAACTATGGCTACACCTTC	CASRHDSNYGYTF
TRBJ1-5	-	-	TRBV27	TGTGCCAGCAGTTTAGGGGGAGTGGCTTCTAGCAATCAGCCCCAGCATTTT	CASSLGGVASSNQPQHF
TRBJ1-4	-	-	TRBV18	TGTGCCAGCTCACCTAGACGGGGGGAGACTAATGAAAAACTGTTTTTT	CASSPRRGETNEKLFF
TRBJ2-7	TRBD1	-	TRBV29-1	TGCAGCGTTGAAGAATTAGTCCGGGACAGGGGCTCCTACGAGCAGTACTTC	CSVEELVRDRGSYEQYF
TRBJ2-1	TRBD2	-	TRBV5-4	TGTGCCAGCAGCCCGGCGGGAGGGTCTCGAGGCTACAATGAGCAGTTCTTC	CASSPAGGSRGYNEQFF
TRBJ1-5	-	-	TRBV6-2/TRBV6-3	TGTGCCAGCAGCCTGGACGGTGCCCCTCAGCCCCAGCATTTT	CASSLDGAPQPQHF
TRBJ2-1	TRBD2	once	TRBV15	TGTGCCACCTCCTCCGGGACTAGCAATTACAATGAGCAGTTCTTC	CATSSGTSNYNEQFF
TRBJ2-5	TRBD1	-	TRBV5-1	TGCGCCAGCAGCTTGGAGCCAGGGGGCATGTACCAAGAGACCCAGTACTTC	CASSLEPGGMYQETQYF
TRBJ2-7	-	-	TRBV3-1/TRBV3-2	TGTGCCAGCAGCCAAGCGTCGGACAGCTCCTACGAGCAGTACTTC	CASSQASDSSYEQYF
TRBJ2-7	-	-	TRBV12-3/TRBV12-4	TGTGCCAGCAGTTTACAGCTCTCCTACGAGCAGTACTTC	CASSLQLSYEQYF
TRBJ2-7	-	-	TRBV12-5	TGTGCTAGTGGTCCTCTCAGCTACGAGCAGTACTTC	CASGPLSYEQYF
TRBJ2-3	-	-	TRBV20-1	TGCAGTGCCATTTACACAGATACGCAGTATTTT	CSAIYTDTQYF
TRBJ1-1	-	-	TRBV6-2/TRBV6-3	TGTGCCAGCAGTTACCAGGTTGGGGATGCGAACACTGAAGCTTTCTTT	CASSYQVGDANTEAFF
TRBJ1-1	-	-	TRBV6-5	TGTGCCAGCAGTTACTCGCAGGGTACTGAAGCTTTCTTT	CASSYSQGTEAFF
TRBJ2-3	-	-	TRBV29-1	TGCAGCGTTGAAGGGGGTATCCGTGTGCCGCAGTATTTT	CSVEGGIRVPQYF
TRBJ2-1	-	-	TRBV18	TGTGCCAGCTCACTCCTGGCCAGGGCGGGTGAGCAGTTCTTC	CASSLLARAGEQFF
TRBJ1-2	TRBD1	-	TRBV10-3	TGTGCCTCCGGACAGGGTCGGTTTAAAGATGGCTACACCTTC	CASGQGRFKDGYTF
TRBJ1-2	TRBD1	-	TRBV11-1	TGTGCCAGCAGCGACCGGGACAGGGGAGTCAGTGGCTACACCTTC	CASSDRDRGVSGYTF
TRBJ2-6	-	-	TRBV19	TGTGCCAGTAGTTTCCTAGGAAAGGGCGGGGCCAACGTCCTGACTTTC	CASSFLGKGGANVLTF
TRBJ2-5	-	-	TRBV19	TGTGCCAGTAGTATGACGGGTCCTAATCCGGAGACCCAGTACTTC	CASSMTGPNPETQYF